The next 10 T cell receptor beta chains were all read from a single sample in a study of T cells in women clearing cervical HPV infection. Sequenced by immunoSEQ multiplex PCR; TCRdb stores in-frame clones only, minus some. In total, the table holds tens of thousands of clones. Sequencing was carried out using blood buffy coat. Receptors were obtained from a woman between 18 and 70 years old with a cervical HPV16 infection that either progressed to CIN3+ or cleared (not recorded which).

Concerning this clone itself: Sequencing ends 3 residues short of the CDR3 end; the germline J gene provides the rest. The chain has TRBV30 and TRBJ2-3; 7 bases fit TRBD1. From germline, CDR1 is GTSNPN and CDR2 SVGIG (reference sequence). The CDR3 is made up of 14 amino acids. CDR3 sequence reads: CAWSVRGGNQPQYF. The CDR3 bases that were read are TGTGCCTGGAGTGTAAGAGGGGGCAATCAGCCG.

Worth noting for this clone: The CDR3 is cut off 3 residues early in the read; its end comes from the germline J gene. V is TRBV7-9 and J is TRBJ1-4, with 10 bases fitting TRBD1. Trimming at V came to 3 bases and at J to 8 bases, leaving 6 bases not matched to a gene. There are 15 residues in the CDR3. Germline assignment: CDR1 SEHNR and CDR2 FQNEAQ (reference sequence). The sequenced part of the CDR3 DNA is TGTGCCAGCAGCTTTGCAGGGACAGGGGAAGAAAAA. This codes for CASSFAGTGEEK. The full CDR3 sequence reads CASSFAGTGEEKLFF.

About this clone itself: The observed sequence ends 3 residues before the CDR3 terminus, with the missing tail filled in from the germline J gene. The V gene is TRBV5-1, the J gene TRBJ2-1; D ambiguous. The CDR3 length is 14 residues. The germline V gene has CDR1 SGHRS and CDR2 YFSETQ. Between the trimmed V and J ends, which lost 0 bases and 4 bases, there was a span of 8 bases. Partial CDR3 DNA: TGCGCCAGCAGCTTGGTAGCCAATTACAATGAG. Translation gives CASSLVANYNE. The whole CDR3 protein reads CASSLVANYNEQFF.

Of note for this clone: With the read ending 3 residues before the CDR3 end, the germline J gene is used to fill in that end. This chain joins TRBV5-1 and TRBJ2-1, with 10 bases fitting TRBD2. Losses at the gene ends were 0 bases for V and 8 bases for J; bases not matched to a gene: 5. Germline V gives CDR1 SGHRS, CDR2 YFSETQ. The CDR3 runs 15 residues. CDR3 DNA (partial): TGCGCCAGCAGCTTGGAGCGGGAGGGCCTCGATGAG. Protein sequence: CASSLEREGLDE. The entire CDR3 protein is CASSLEREGLDEQFF.

Of note for this clone: The read falls 3 residues short of the CDR3 end, and the missing part is taken from the germline J gene. The chain employs TRBV2 and TRBJ2-1; 7 nucleotides align to TRBD2. Germline assignment: CDR1 SNHLY and CDR2 FYNNEI. This CDR3 comprises 15 residues. Trimming removed 6 bases from V and 8 bases from J; junction bases left unmatched: 13. The CDR3 DNA, read in part, is TGTGCCAGCAGAAGCACTAGCGCACTCGCGGATGAG. Protein: CASRSTSALADE. From start to end, the CDR3 is CASRSTSALADEQFF.

Details on this clone: The sequence runs out 3 residues before the end of the CDR3; the remainder is reconstructed from the germline J gene. The chain has TRBV9 and TRBJ2-1; TRBD2 matches 14 bases. CDR1 and CDR2 from the germline V gene are SGDLS and YYNGEE. The CDR3 is 16 residues long. V lost 4 bases, J lost 9 bases, and 9 bases stayed unmatched. This chain's CDR3 is CASSPWTSGGKSEQFF. Partial CDR3 DNA: TGTGCCAGCAGCCCGTGGACTAGCGGGGGGAAGAGTGAG.

In the case of this clone: The CDR3 end falls 3 residues outside the read, so it is completed with the germline J gene. The rearrangement links TRBV19 to TRBJ1-2, with D perhaps TRBD1 (6 bases). This CDR3 is built from 14 residues. CDR1 is LNHDA, CDR2 SQIVND, per germline (reference sequence). The V gene lost 6 bases and the J gene lost 2 bases, with 13 bases spanning the gap. Incomplete CDR3 DNA: TGTGCCAGTAGGGAGACAGGCGCGAACTATGGC. It is translated as CASRETGANYG. The entire CDR3 sequence reads CASRETGANYGYTF.

Comment on this clone: Read sequence stops 3 residues before the CDR3 end, and the germline J gene provides the missing end. This chain joins TRBV19 and TRBJ2-1; D remains unclear. There are 13 residues in the CDR3. Germline V lookup: CDR1 LNHDA, CDR2 SQIVND (reference sequence). Trimming pared 4 bases from V and 9 bases from J, leaving 13 bases between. The CDR3 protein is CASSNGLGTEQFF. The CDR3 DNA, read in part, is TGTGCCAGTAGTAACGGTTTGGGCACTGAG.

With regard to this clone: Read coverage stops 3 residues before the CDR3 terminus; the germline J gene supplies the remainder. V is TRBV20-1 and J is TRBJ2-3; 7 bases align to TRBD1. J lost 3 bases, V lost 6 bases, and 6 bases had no gene match. Germline CDR1 and CDR2: DFQATT and SNEGSKA (reference sequence). The CDR3 is made up of 13 amino acids. The CDR3 is CSAHPTGTDTQYF. Partial CDR3 DNA: TGCAGTGCCCATCCGACAGGGACAGATACG.

About this clone itself: Read data end 3 residues before the CDR3 end; the end is taken from the germline J gene. V is TRBV6-1 and J is TRBJ2-1; tentatively, D is TRBD2 (5 bases). The length of the CDR3 is 15 residues. The V end was cut by 0 bases, the J end by 1 base, with 7 bases between. Per germline, CDR1 MNHNS and CDR2 SASEGT. Incomplete CDR3 DNA: TGTGCCAGCAGTGAAGCACTAGTTTCCTACAATGAG. As protein: CASSEALVSYNE. In full, the CDR3 reads CASSEALVSYNEQFF.